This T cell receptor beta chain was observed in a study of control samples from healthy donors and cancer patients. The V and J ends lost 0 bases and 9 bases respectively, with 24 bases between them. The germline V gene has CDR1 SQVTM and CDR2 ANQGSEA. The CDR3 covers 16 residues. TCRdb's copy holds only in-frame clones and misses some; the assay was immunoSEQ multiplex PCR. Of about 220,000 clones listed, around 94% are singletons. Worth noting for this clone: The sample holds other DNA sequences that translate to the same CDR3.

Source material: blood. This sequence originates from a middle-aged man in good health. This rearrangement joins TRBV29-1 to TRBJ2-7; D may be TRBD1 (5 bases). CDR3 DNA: TGCAGCGTTGAAGAACGCGGTCAGGGTGGCCCATCGGGGCAGTACTTC. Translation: CSVEERGQGGPSGQYF.